This T cell receptor (beta chain) was captured by sequencing in a study of T cell responses to AZD1222 COVID-19 vaccine. A note on this clone: As yet, its antigen is unknown.

Study conclusions and caveats: The donor group comprised mostly white British people and more females; the analysis possibly underestimated clonal diversity. The peak T cell response came first, and repertoires were sampled only after it.

Trimming took off 3 bases at V and 2 bases at J, with 14 bases between the two ends. The germline CDR1 and CDR2 sequences are KGHSH and LQKENI. The CDR3 extends over 15 amino acids. Pooling of second doses given at about 4 or about 12 weeks was done. Sequencing used immunoSEQ multiplex PCR; TCRdb keeps in-frame clones, though not all of them. The table records around 120,000 clones, approximately 90% of them present only once. Sequencing was performed on peripheral blood, taken 28 days after the second AZD1222 dose. The receptor's source is an adult who received the AZD1222 COVID-19 vaccine. This chain links TRBV18 with TRBJ2-7, with D tentatively TRBD1 (5 bases). The CDR3 bases are TGTGCCAGCTCACCTGGGGTGGGCAGGGCCTACGAGCAGTACTTC. Its translation: CASSPGVGRAYEQYF.